This T cell receptor (beta chain) is drawn from a study of OX40 agonist ivuxolimab in advanced cancers. In germline, CDR1 is SGHTA, CDR2 FQGTGA. V lost 1 base, J lost 4 bases, and 2 bases stayed unmatched. This CDR3 contains 15 residues. Some clones are missing from TCRdb's copy, which holds only in-frame ones; the method was immunoSEQ multiplex PCR. The table includes around 68,000 clones, 75% to 90% detected once. Material: CD4+ or CD8+ T cells sorted from blood, obtained in a trial of the OX40 agonist ivuxolimab. J is TRBJ2-1 and V is TRBV7-3; 9 positions match TRBD2. The sequence derives from an adult with an advanced solid tumor such as melanoma, head and neck, liver or kidney cancer. The CDR3 reads CASSLRLAGYNEQFF. In DNA, the CDR3 is TGTGCCAGCAGCTTAAGGCTAGCGGGATACAATGAGCAGTTCTTC.